These 25 T cell receptor beta chains originate from one sample sequenced in a study of T cell responses to AZD1222 COVID-19 vaccine. Here immunoSEQ multiplex PCR was the method, and the copy in TCRdb shows in-frame clones only, minus some. The repertoire has 100,000 or so clones, approximately 90% of them found once; the top ten carry 1% to 1.5%. The sequences come from peripheral blood, collected on day 0 of AZD1222 vaccination. Receptors originate from an adult in good health.

The rearrangement uses TRBV5-6 and TRBJ1-3, with D perhaps matching TRBD1 (6 bases). This CDR3 contains 15 residues. Germline CDR1 SGHDT, CDR2 YYEEEE. The V end was cut by 4 bases, the J end by 7 bases, with 18 bases between. In DNA form, the CDR3 reads TGTGCCAGCAGCCCAGGCGGGCGGGGGCGGAACACCATATATTTT. This codes for CASSPGGRGRNTIYF.

This clone was detected only once. The gene calls are TRBV28 and TRBJ2-7, with D possibly being TRBD1 or TRBD2 (6 bases each). The CDR3 length is 12 residues. Trimming left V 7 bases short and J 3 bases short, with 10 bases between. Germline V gene sequence: CDR1 MDHEN, CDR2 SYDVKM. CDR3 sequence (DNA): TGTGCCAGCAAACAGGGAGGCTACGAGCAGTACTTC. It encodes CASKQGGYEQYF. Drawing the rest from reference TRBV28 and TRBJ2-7, the complete variable domain is DVKVTQSSRYLVKRTGEKVFLECVQDMDHENMFWYRQDPGLGLRLIYFSYDVKMKEKGDIPEGYSVSREKKERFSLILESASTNQTSMYLCASKQGGYEQYFGPGTRLTVT.

V gene TRBV6-5 combines with J gene TRBJ2-2; D remains unclear. The V end was cut by 9 bases, the J end by 3 bases, with 11 bases between. Germline CDR1 and CDR2: MNHEY and SVGAGI. The CDR3 is made up of 13 amino acids. The CDR3 loop reads CASWRPDTGELFF. The CDR3 DNA is TGTGCCAGTTGGCGCCCTGACACCGGGGAGCTGTTTTTT.

Notes on this clone: One end of the junction fails to match germline, which may point to a read error. The chain employs TRBV2 and TRBJ2-1; D may correspond to TRBD1 or TRBD2 (5 bases each). This CDR3 region has 13 residues. Germline CDR1 is SNHLY and CDR2 is FYNNEI. Here the CDR3 DNA reads TGTGCCAGCACCCTGGAAATCCGGGACCAAGGGGTCTTC. Its translation: CASTLEIRDQGVF.

The J gene is TRBJ1-3, the V gene TRBV11-2; D is unresolved. CDR1 is SGHAT and CDR2 is FQNNGV in the germline V gene. This CDR3 is 14 amino acids long. Trimming took 0 bases from V and 5 from J, leaving 8 bases between them. The CDR3 DNA reads TGTGCCAGCAGCTTAGATGGCCTGAGAAACACCATATATTTT. This translates into CASSLDGLRNTIYF.

This clone was seen a single time. The chain combines TRBV28 with TRBJ1-5, with D possibly TRBD1 on 5 matching bases. V gave up 5 bases and J gave up 1 base, with 15 bases separating them. Germline CDR1 reads MDHEN; CDR2 reads SYDVKM. This CDR3 comprises 16 residues. The CDR3 sequence: CASSGAGTISNQPQHF. For the CDR3, the DNA is TGTGCCAGCAGTGGCGCCGGGACCATCAGCAATCAGCCCCAGCATTTT.

This chain connects TRBV18 to TRBJ1-4; possibly TRBD1 for D (6 bases). This CDR3 region has 16 residues. The V end lost 2 bases, the J end lost 2 bases, and 12 bases lay between the germline ends. Germline loops: CDR1 KGHSH, CDR2 LQKENI. The CDR3 sequence is CASSPVGGSTNEKLFF. DNA for the CDR3: TGTGCCAGCTCACCAGTCGGGGGCTCCACTAATGAAAAACTGTTTTTT.

The V call is TRBV28, the J call TRBJ2-1; 7 nucleotides align to TRBD2. Germline trimming cut 1 base from V and 9 bases from J; bases unmatched to any gene: 3. The CDR3 length is 13 residues. CDR1 is MDHEN, CDR2 SYDVKM, per germline. CDR3 nucleotide sequence: TGTGCCAGCAGTTTATTTTTAGCGGGTGAGCAGTTCTTC. It specifies CASSLFLAGEQFF. The whole variable domain, remainder taken from reference TRBV28 and TRBJ2-1, is DVKVTQSSRYLVKRTGEKVFLECVQDMDHENMFWYRQDPGLGLRLIYFSYDVKMKEKGDIPEGYSVSREKKERFSLILESASTNQTSMYLCASSLFLAGEQFFGPGTRLTVL.

A single count supports this clone. The chain links TRBV4-1 to TRBJ1-1; possible D gene TRBD1, 5 bases. Germline values: CDR1 MGHRA, CDR2 YSYEKL. The V gene lost 3 bases and the J gene lost 0 bases, with 11 bases spanning the gap. CDR3 length: 15 residues. CDR3 sequence reads: CASSQTWGMNTEAFF. DNA for the CDR3: TGCGCCAGCAGCCAGACCTGGGGGATGAACACTGAAGCTTTCTTT.

The V and J genes are TRBV3-1 (or the pseudogene TRBV3-2) and TRBJ1-3; D ambiguous. The ends were cut back, 2 bases at V and 2 bases at J, with 13 bases in the middle. This CDR3 comprises 16 residues. Germline V lookup: CDR1 LGHDT, CDR2 YNNKEL (reference sequence). CDR3 residues: CASSQNPGGPGNTIYF. The DNA for the CDR3 is TGTGCCAGCAGCCAAAATCCAGGCGGTCCTGGAAACACCATATATTTT.

The J gene is TRBJ1-6, the V gene TRBV28; the D gene is possibly TRBD1 (6 bases). Germline-derived CDR1 and CDR2 are MDHEN and SYDVKM. CDR3 length: 13 residues. Trimming took 6 bases from V and 12 from J, leaving 15 bases between them. Here the CDR3 reads CASRPDRLGPLHF. CDR3 DNA sequence: TGTGCCAGCAGACCCGACAGGCTCGGACCCCTCCACTTT.

The gene calls are TRBV9 and TRBJ1-6; unclear D gene. V was clipped by 3 bases and J by 8 bases, with 12 bases between them. The germline V gene encodes CDR1 SGDLS and CDR2 YYNGEE. CDR3 length: 14 residues. The CDR3 region has the DNA TGTGCCAGCAGCGCCCTTTCTGGGTATTCACCCCTCCACTTT. It translates to CASSALSGYSPLHF.

The chain has TRBV2 and TRBJ1-3; D is unresolved. Germline assignment: CDR1 SNHLY and CDR2 FYNNEI. V was shortened by 8 bases and J by 2 bases, with 13 bases between the two germline ends. There are 14 residues in the CDR3. CDR3 region: CASSEPRAGNTIYF. DNA for the CDR3: TGTGCCAGCTCGGAGCCCAGAGCTGGAAACACCATATATTTT.

The chain joins TRBV12-3 or TRBV12-4 to TRBJ1-2, with D possibly being TRBD1 (5 bases). CDR3 length: 13 amino acids. Trimming took 3 bases from V and 2 from J, leaving 7 bases between them. The CDR3 loop reads CASSFSGNYGYTF. The CDR3 DNA sequence: TGTGCCAGCAGTTTTTCAGGGAACTATGGCTACACCTTC.

The V call is TRBV19, the J call TRBJ1-5; no reliable D call. V lost 3 bases to trimming and J lost 0 bases, with 9 bases between them. The CDR3 is 15 amino acids. CDR1 is LNHDA and CDR2 is SQIVND in the germline V gene (reference sequence). DNA for the CDR3: TGTGCCAGTAGTATGAAAGTATATAGCAATCAGCCCCAGCATTTT. Encoded protein: CASSMKVYSNQPQHF.

This chain uses TRBV19 with TRBJ1-4; D not certain. V was shortened by 6 bases and J by 5 bases, with 16 bases between the two germline ends. Germline V CDR1 and CDR2: LNHDA, SQIVND (reference sequence). This CDR3 region has 15 residues. The CDR3 spells CASSFSSGGNEKLFF. The CDR3 nucleotides are TGTGCCAGTAGCTTTTCCTCAGGTGGAAATGAAAAACTGTTTTTT.

V gene TRBV7-9 combines with J gene TRBJ1-1; 8 nucleotides agree with TRBD1. J was trimmed by 1 base and V by 6 bases; bases with no gene match: 7. Germline assignment: CDR1 SEHNR and CDR2 FQNEAQ (reference sequence). This CDR3 contains 15 residues. The CDR3 protein is CASRQIDRGNTEAFF. For the CDR3, the DNA is TGTGCCAGCAGGCAGATAGACAGGGGGAACACTGAAGCTTTCTTT.

This clone was seen only once. The chain employs TRBV6-1 and TRBJ2-4, with 9 positions matching TRBD1. This CDR3 is built from 16 residues. The V gene end was trimmed by 4 bases and the J gene end by 1 base; junction bases not matched to a gene: 5. The germline CDR1 and CDR2 sequences are MNHNS and SASEGT. This CDR3 reads CASSGRTGEAKNIQYF. As DNA, the CDR3 is TGTGCCAGCAGTGGACGGACAGGGGAGGCCAAAAACATTCAGTACTTC.

V is TRBV5-1 and J is TRBJ1-1, with 8 bases matching TRBD1. The germline CDR1 and CDR2 sequences are SGHRS and YFSETQ. The junction had 4 bases not matched to a gene; V was cut back by 1 base and J by 5 bases. The CDR3 runs to 14 residues. CDR3 DNA: TGCGCCAGCAGCTTGCAGGGGGCAGGAACTGAAGCTTTCTTT. As protein: CASSLQGAGTEAFF. Looking up the rest from reference TRBV5-1 and TRBJ1-1 gives the full variable domain: KAGVTQTPRYLIKTRGQQVTLSCSPISGHRSVSWYQQTPGQGLQFLFEYFSETQRNKGNFPGRFSGRQFSNSRSEMNVSTLELGDSALYLCASSLQGAGTEAFFGQGTRLTVV.

The chain links TRBV20-1 to TRBJ1-1; the D is unclear. CDR1 and CDR2 from the germline V gene are DFQATT and SNEGSKA (reference sequence). The V end was cut by 5 bases, the J end by 1 base, with 5 bases between. CDR3 length: 11 amino acids. Here the CDR3 DNA reads TGCAGTGCTGGCGGGAACACTGAAGCTTTCTTT. The encoded protein is CSAGGNTEAFF.

The table lists this clone with a count of one. V is TRBV20-1 and J is TRBJ1-5, with D tentatively TRBD1 (6 bases). This CDR3 comprises 18 residues. The V end lost 3 bases, the J end lost 1 base, and 22 bases lay between the germline ends. The V gene's germline CDR1 is DFQATT and CDR2 SNEGSKA (reference sequence). CDR3 sequence: CSASRRGGGRSSNQPQHF. The CDR3 DNA follows: TGCAGTGCTAGTAGGAGGGGAGGGGGAAGGTCAAGCAATCAGCCCCAGCATTTT.

The chain links TRBV5-5 to TRBJ2-7; no reliable D call. The germline V gene encodes CDR1 SGHKS and CDR2 YYEKEE (reference sequence). The V and J ends lost 0 bases and 2 bases respectively, with 6 bases between them. This CDR3 spans 13 amino acids. CDR3 in amino acids: CASSLAPAYEQYF. In DNA, the CDR3 is TGTGCCAGCAGCTTGGCCCCAGCCTACGAGCAGTACTTC.

The chain recombines TRBV27 with TRBJ2-3; D ambiguous. V dropped 0 bases and J dropped 2 bases, with 9 bases sitting between them. The CDR3 contains 15 residues. CDR1 and CDR2 from the germline V gene are MNHEY and SMNVEV (reference sequence). The CDR3 region is CASSLSPLHTDTQYF. CDR3 nucleotide sequence: TGTGCCAGCAGTTTATCTCCACTACACACAGATACGCAGTATTTT.

The J gene is TRBJ2-7, the V gene TRBV15, with 9 bases matching TRBD1. The V and J ends lost 0 bases and 2 bases, in that order; junction bases with no gene match: 5. The germline V gene encodes CDR1 LNHNV and CDR2 YYDKDF (reference sequence). This CDR3 is 16 amino acids long. The CDR3 here is CATSRDRDRGTYEQYF. DNA for the CDR3: TGTGCCACCAGCAGAGACAGAGACAGGGGGACCTACGAGCAGTACTTC.

This rearrangement joins TRBV15 to TRBJ1-6, with 7 bases fitting TRBD1. Trimming took 2 bases from V and 5 from J; bases not matched to a gene: 6. Germline V gene sequence: CDR1 LNHNV, CDR2 YYDKDF (reference sequence). The CDR3 is 16 amino acids. CDR3 coding DNA: TGTGCCACCAGCAGAATTCGGGACAGCAATAATTCACCCCTCCACTTT. This gives the protein CATSRIRDSNNSPLHF.